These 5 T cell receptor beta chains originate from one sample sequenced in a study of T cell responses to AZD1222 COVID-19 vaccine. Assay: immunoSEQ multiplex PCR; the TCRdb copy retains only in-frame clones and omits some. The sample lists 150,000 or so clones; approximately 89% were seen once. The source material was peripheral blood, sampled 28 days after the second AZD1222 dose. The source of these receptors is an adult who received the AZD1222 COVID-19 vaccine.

The chain's CDR3 is CASSYSGSLNTEAFF. The CDR3 region has the DNA TGTGCCAGCAGTTACTCGGGCAGCCTGAACACTGAAGCTTTCTTT. This chain joins TRBV6-5 and TRBJ1-1; D not certain. From germline, CDR1 is MNHEY and CDR2 SVGAGI. The CDR3 consists of 15 residues. V was shortened by 0 bases and J by 0 bases, with 8 bases between the two germline ends.

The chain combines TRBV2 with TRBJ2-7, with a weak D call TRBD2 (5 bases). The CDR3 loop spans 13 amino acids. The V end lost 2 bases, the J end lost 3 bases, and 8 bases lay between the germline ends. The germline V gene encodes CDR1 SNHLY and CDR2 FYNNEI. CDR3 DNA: TGTGCCAGCAGTGAAATCCGGGACTACGAGCAGTACTTC. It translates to CASSEIRDYEQYF. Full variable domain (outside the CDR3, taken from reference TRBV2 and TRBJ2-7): EPEVTQTPSHQVTQMGQEVILRCVPISNHLYFYWYRQILGQKVEFLVSFYNNEISEKSEIFDDQFSVERPDGSNFTLKIRSTKLEDSAMYFCASSEIRDYEQYFGPGTRLTVT.

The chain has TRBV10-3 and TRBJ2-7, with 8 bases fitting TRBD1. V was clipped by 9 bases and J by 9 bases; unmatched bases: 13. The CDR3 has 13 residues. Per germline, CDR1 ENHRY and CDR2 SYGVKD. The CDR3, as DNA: TGTGCCATAAGAAAGCAGGGGGCTGAGACGCAGTACTTC. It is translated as CAIRKQGAETQYF.

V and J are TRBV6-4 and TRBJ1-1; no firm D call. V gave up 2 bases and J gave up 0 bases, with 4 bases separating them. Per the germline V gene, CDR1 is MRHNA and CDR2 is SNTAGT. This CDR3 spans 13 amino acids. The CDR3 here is CASSDGMNTEAFF. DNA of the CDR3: TGTGCCAGCAGTGACGGCATGAACACTGAAGCTTTCTTT.

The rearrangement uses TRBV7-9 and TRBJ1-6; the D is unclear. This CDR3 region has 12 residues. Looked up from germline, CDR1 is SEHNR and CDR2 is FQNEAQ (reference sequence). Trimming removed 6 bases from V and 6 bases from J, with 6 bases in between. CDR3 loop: CASSFVNSPLHF. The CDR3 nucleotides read TGTGCCAGCAGTTTCGTTAATTCACCCCTCCACTTT.